The source of this TCR beta chain is a study of CXCR4 blockade with PD-1 therapy in pancreatic cancer (dated by TCRdb to the late 2010s). Regarding the research as a whole: The study combined multiplex immunohistochemistry and TCRbeta immunosequencing of resected pancreatic ductal adenocarcinoma with ex vivo slice culture testing PD-1 and CXCR4 blockade. To look at intratumoral heterogeneity, the researchers TCR-sequenced two geographically distinct regions from each of 5 or 6 tumors. What the work shows at the level of the full study, not this receptor alone: Because only TCRbeta chains were sequenced, true antigen-specificity overlap among convergent dominant clones remained unconfirmed while awaiting paired alpha-beta single-cell sequencing. Clonal expansion was observed in tumors, with a mean productive clonality of about 0.14 compared with 0.05 in healthy blood, but no correlation between clonality and survival was found. The frequency of each amino acid clone correlated strongly with the number of distinct nucleotide rearrangements encoding that clone, suggesting convergent selection driven by common tumor antigens.

TCRbeta CDR3 regions were immunosequenced from extracted DNA using the immunoSEQ Assay at Adaptive Biotechnologies. The authors processed their data as follows. To measure the absolute abundance of each unique TCRbeta CDR3, the sequences were collapsed and filtered. Clonality was calculated as 1 minus Pielou's evenness, using only productive in-frame rearrangements. Regional overlap tracked the top 100 nucleotide rearrangements across paired samples, with Morisita index comparing paired versus unrelated samples. Convergence of nucleotide rearrangements onto identical amino acid sequences was assessed with the immunoSEQ Rearrangement Details tool. Entries here come from immuneACCESS through TCRdb and include only in-frame sequences with V and J called. Some clones fail to appear in such tables; in the studies checked, an unresolved V gene covers under half of the shortfall, and the cause of the remainder is unknown. From that table come the V and J calls and clone size; the DNA was used to work out D and trimming. This sample gives under 5,500 clones in total; roughly 50% of them show up just once. The ten largest make up roughly 7% of the sample.

The archived tumor blocks came from patients who had not received neoadjuvant therapy before resection. In the preserved-tissue arm of the study, 30 to 35 surgical resection samples from approximately 26 previously untreated pancreatic ductal adenocarcinoma patients were used. For the resection arm, ten 5-micron curls of FFPE tumor adjacent to the multiplex immunohistochemistry slide were used for DNA extraction. There are a few counts of this clone. Its antigen remains unidentified. No base-level quality is on record; no much larger clone is a single base apart. Here V drops 5 bases and J drops 2 bases, and the junction holds 2 bases not matched to any gene. The CDR3 covers 15 residues, taking in both the cysteine and the phenylalanine. The sequence is cut down to CDR3 DNA, 45 bases in frame from base 1. As encoded in the germline V gene, CDR1 is MNHGY while CDR2 is SAAAGT.

The sequencing sample was made of tumor tissue. This chain is built from TRBV6-8 and TRBJ2-7, and 14 bases in between align with TRBD2. The receptor comes from a human donor with pancreatic ductal adenocarcinoma. In nucleotide form, the sequence is TGTGCCAGCAGTCGACTAGCGGGAGGGCCCTACGAGCAGTACTTC. It is translated as CASSRLAGGPYEQYF.